This T cell receptor beta chain is from a study of stem cell transplantation in POMP-related autoinflammatory disease. Sequenced by immunoSEQ multiplex PCR; TCRdb stores in-frame clones only, minus some. The data contain some 68,000 clones, approximately 91% of them singletons. The CDR3 is 12 amino acids. V lost 6 bases, J lost 7 bases, and 9 bases lay in between. This chain connects TRBV12-3 or TRBV12-4 to TRBJ1-4; D remains unclear. The source is a human patient with POMP-related autoinflammation and immune dysregulation (PRAID). Some T cells may have originated in the graft donor. The sample here was CD4+ T cells from PBMCs, taken after stem cell transplantation. CDR3 loop: CASRDPGEKLFF. In DNA form, the CDR3 reads TGTGCCAGCAGGGACCCGGGTGAAAAACTGTTTTTT.